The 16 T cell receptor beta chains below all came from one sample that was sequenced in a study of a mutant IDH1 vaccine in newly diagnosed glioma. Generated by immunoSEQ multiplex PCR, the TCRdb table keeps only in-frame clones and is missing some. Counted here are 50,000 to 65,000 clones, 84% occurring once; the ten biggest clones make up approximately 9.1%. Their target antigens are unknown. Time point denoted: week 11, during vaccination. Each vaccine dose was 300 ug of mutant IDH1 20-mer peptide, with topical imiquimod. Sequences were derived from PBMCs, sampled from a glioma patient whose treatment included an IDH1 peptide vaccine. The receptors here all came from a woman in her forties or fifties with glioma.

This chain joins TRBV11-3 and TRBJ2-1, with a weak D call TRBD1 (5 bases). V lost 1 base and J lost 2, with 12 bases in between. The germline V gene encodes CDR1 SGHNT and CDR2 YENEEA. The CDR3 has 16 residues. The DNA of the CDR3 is TGTGCCAGCAGCTTAGGGGCCAAGGGGCCCTACAATGAGCAGTTCTTC. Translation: CASSLGAKGPYNEQFF.

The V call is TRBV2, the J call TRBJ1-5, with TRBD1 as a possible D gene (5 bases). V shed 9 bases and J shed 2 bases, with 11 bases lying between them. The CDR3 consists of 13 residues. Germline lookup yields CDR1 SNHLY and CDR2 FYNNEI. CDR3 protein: CASGGMGNQPQHF. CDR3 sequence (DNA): TGTGCCAGTGGGGGGATGGGCAATCAGCCCCAGCATTTT.

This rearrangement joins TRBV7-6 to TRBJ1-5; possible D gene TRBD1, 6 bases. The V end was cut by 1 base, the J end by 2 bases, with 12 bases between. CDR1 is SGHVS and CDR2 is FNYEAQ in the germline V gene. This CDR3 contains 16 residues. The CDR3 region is CASSLEGGFGNQPQHF. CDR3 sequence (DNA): TGTGCCAGCAGCTTAGAAGGGGGTTTCGGCAATCAGCCCCAGCATTTT. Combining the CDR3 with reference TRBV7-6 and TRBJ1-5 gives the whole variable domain GAGVSQSPRYKVTKRGQDVALRCDPISGHVSLYWYRQALGQGPEFLTYFNYEAQQDKSGLPNDRFSAERPEGSISTLTIQRTEQRDSAMYRCASSLEGGFGNQPQHFGDGTRLSIL.

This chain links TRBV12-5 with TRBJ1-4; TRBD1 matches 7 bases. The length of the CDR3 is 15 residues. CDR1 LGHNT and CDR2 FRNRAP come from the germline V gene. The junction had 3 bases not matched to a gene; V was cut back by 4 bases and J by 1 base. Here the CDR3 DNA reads TGTGCTAGTGGTTCCCGACAGGGAACTAATGAAAAACTGTTTTTT. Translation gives CASGSRQGTNEKLFF.

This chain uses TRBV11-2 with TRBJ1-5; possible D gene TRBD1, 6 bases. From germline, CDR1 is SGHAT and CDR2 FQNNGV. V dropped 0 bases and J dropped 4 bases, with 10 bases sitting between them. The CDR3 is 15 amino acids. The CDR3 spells CASSLEGAPNQPQHF. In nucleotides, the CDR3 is TGTGCCAGCAGCTTAGAGGGGGCCCCGAATCAGCCCCAGCATTTT.

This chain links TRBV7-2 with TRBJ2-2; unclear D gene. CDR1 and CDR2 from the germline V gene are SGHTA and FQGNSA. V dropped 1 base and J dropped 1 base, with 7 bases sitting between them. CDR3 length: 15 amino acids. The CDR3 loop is CASSLGGVNTGELFF. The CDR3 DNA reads TGTGCCAGCAGCTTAGGTGGAGTGAACACCGGGGAGCTGTTTTTT.

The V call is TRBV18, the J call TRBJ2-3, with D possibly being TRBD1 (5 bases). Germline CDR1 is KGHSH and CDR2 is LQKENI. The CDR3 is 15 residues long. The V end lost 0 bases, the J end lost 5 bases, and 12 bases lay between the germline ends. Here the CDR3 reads CASSPPGRAGDTQYF. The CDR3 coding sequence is TGTGCCAGCTCACCACCGGGCAGGGCTGGAGATACGCAGTATTTT.

DNA of the CDR3: TGCGCCAGCAGCCAAGATATTGAGGGCTGGGAGACCCAGTACTTC. It specifies CASSQDIEGWETQYF. The V call is TRBV4-3, the J call TRBJ2-5; D possibly corresponds to TRBD2 (5 bases). Trimming cost V 0 bases and J 5 bases, with 13 bases left between them. CDR1 and CDR2 (germline): LGHNA, YSLEER. The CDR3 contains 15 residues.

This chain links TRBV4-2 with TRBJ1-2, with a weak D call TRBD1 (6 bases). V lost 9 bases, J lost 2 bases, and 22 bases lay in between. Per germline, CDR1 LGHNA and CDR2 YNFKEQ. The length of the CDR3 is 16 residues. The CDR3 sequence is CASSSAGTTANYGYTF. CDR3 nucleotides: TGTGCCAGTAGCAGTGCCGGGACAACCGCGAACTATGGCTACACCTTC.

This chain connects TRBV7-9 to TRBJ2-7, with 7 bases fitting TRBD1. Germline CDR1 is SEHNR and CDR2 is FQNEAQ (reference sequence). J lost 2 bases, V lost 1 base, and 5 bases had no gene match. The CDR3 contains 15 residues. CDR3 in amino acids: CASSLVSGTAYEQYF. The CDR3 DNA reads TGTGCCAGCAGCTTAGTGTCCGGGACAGCCTACGAGCAGTACTTC.

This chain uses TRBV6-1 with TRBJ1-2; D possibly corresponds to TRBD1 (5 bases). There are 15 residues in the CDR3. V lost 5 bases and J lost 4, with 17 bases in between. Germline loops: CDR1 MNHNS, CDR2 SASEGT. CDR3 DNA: TGTGCCAGCAGTCCCTCCCCTGGGGCGGTCTATGGCTACACCTTC. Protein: CASSPSPGAVYGYTF.

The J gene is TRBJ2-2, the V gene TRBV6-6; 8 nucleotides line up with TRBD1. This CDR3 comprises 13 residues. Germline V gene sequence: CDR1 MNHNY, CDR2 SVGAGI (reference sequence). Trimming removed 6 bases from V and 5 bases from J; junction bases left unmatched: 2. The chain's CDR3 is CASSRTGTGELFF. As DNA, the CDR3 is TGTGCCAGCAGCCGGACAGGGACCGGGGAGCTGTTTTTT.

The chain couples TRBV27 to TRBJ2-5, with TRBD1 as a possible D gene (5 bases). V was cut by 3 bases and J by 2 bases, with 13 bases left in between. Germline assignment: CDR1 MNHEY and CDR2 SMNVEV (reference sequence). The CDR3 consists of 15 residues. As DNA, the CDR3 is TGTGCCAGCAGTTTTTCTGTGGGGCTTCAAGAGACCCAGTACTTC. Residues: CASSFSVGLQETQYF.

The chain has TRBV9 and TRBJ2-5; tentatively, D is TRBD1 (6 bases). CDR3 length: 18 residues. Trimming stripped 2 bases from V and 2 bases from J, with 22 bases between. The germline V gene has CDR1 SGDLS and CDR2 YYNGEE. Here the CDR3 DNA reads TGTGCCAGCAGCGTTTCGGTTTCCCAACAGGGTAGACAAGAGACCCAGTACTTC. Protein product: CASSVSVSQQGRQETQYF.

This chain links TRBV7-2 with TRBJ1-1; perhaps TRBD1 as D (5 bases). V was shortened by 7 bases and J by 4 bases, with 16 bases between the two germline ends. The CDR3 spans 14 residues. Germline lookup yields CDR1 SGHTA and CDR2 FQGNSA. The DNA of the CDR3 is TGTGCCAGCATCCAGCTGGGGCTTAGCACTGAAGCTTTCTTT. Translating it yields CASIQLGLSTEAFF.

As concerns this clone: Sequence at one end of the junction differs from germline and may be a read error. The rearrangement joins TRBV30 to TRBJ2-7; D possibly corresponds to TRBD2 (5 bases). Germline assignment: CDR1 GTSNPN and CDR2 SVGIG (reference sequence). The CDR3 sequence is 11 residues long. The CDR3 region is CAWSTRVANDF. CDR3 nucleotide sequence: TGTGCCTGGAGTACTAGGGTAGCAAATGACTTC.